Given below is one T cell receptor (beta chain) in context. As yet, its antigen is unknown. This specimen belongs to a study of T cell responses to AZD1222 COVID-19 vaccine. Study findings and constraints: In a largely white British group with more females than males, clonal diversity was possibly underestimated. Nearly half of spike-specific TCRs reportedly go after variant regions that carry no mutations.

The method was immunoSEQ multiplex PCR; TCRdb's version includes in-frame clones alone and lacks a portion of them. This table holds some 90,000 clones, nearly 90% found once. Trimming left V 2 bases short and J 5 bases short, with 10 bases between. The CDR3 runs to 14 residues. CDR1 LGHDT and CDR2 YNNKEL come from the germline V gene (reference sequence). The chain is built from TRBV3-1 (or the pseudogene TRBV3-2) and TRBJ2-1; D not resolved. Sequencing was performed on peripheral blood, taken on day 0 of AZD1222 vaccination. This clonotype originated in an adult in good health. The CDR3 spells CASSQTNRHNEQFF. The CDR3 coding sequence is TGTGCCAGCAGCCAAACCAATCGACACAATGAGCAGTTCTTC.